These 26 T cell receptor beta chains originate from one sample sequenced in a study of shared clonotypes between healthy human individuals. TCRdb keeps only in-frame clones here, not all; method: immunoSEQ multiplex PCR. The data show 2 million to 2.5 million clones, with 80% to 95% seen just once and 0.37% held by the top ten. The sequenced sample was naive CD4+ T cells from PBMCs. Subset reported: CD45RA+ positively selected. The receptors were gathered from a man aged 18-30 years in good health. Some clones in this sample may be carry-over from other donors' samples.

V gene TRBV4-3 combines with J gene TRBJ1-3; tentatively, D is TRBD1 (5 bases). The CDR3 consists of 16 residues. With 0 bases removed from V and 4 bases from J, the gap between germline ends came to 13 bases. Germline assignment: CDR1 LGHNA and CDR2 YSLEER. This CDR3 reads CASSQDWGSGGNTIYF. CDR3 bases: TGCGCCAGCAGCCAAGATTGGGGGTCCGGAGGAAACACCATATATTTT.

The chain carries TRBV7-2 and TRBJ1-1; no clear D gene. The CDR3 has 13 residues. V gave up 3 bases and J gave up 1 base, with 6 bases separating them. Germline V CDR1 and CDR2: SGHTA, FQGNSA. This CDR3 is CASSFAGNTEAFF. The CDR3 DNA sequence: TGTGCCAGCAGCTTCGCGGGGAACACTGAAGCTTTCTTT. The variable domain in full, with the rest retrieved from reference TRBV7-2 and TRBJ1-1, is GAGVSQSPSNKVTEKGKDVELRCDPISGHTALYWYRQSLGQGLEFLIYFQGNSAPDKSGLPSDRFSAERTGGSVSTLTIQRTQQEDSAVYLCASSFAGNTEAFFGQGTRLTVV.

The chain carries TRBV11-2 and TRBJ2-7, with D tentatively TRBD2 (7 bases). The germline V gene encodes CDR1 SGHAT and CDR2 FQNNGV. V was shortened by 5 bases and J by 2 bases, with 19 bases between the two germline ends. The CDR3 length is 16 residues. As DNA, the CDR3 is TGTGCCAGCAGCCCCGAGGGGGGGACTACTCCCTACGAGCAGTACTTC. It is translated as CASSPEGGTTPYEQYF.

Concerning this clone: Other DNA sequences within the sample encode an identical CDR3. This chain joins TRBV28 and TRBJ2-2; no firm D call. The germline V gene encodes CDR1 MDHEN and CDR2 SYDVKM. The CDR3 loop spans 12 amino acids. Trimming removed 6 bases from V and 5 bases from J, with 7 bases in between. The CDR3 protein is CASSLRTGELFF. The CDR3 bases are TGTGCCAGCAGCCTGCGTACCGGGGAGCTGTTTTTT.

This clone has only one observation. The chain employs TRBV19 and TRBJ1-2; possible D gene TRBD1, 6 bases. In germline, CDR1 is LNHDA, CDR2 SQIVND (reference sequence). The V end was cut by 5 bases, the J end by 8 bases, with 21 bases between. The CDR3 length is 15 residues. The CDR3 loop is CASSPLTGVMSGYTF. DNA of the CDR3: TGTGCCAGTAGTCCCCTGACAGGAGTAATGTCCGGCTACACCTTC.

The rearrangement links TRBV5-1 to TRBJ1-2; no clear D gene. Trimming removed 2 bases from V and 13 bases from J, with 21 bases in between. There are 14 residues in the CDR3. Per the germline V gene, CDR1 is SGHRS and CDR2 is YFSETQ. CDR3 protein: CASSFGIGESDSTF. In DNA, the CDR3 is TGCGCCAGCAGCTTTGGAATCGGAGAATCGGATAGCACCTTC.

CDR3: CASSVVGSGGRIDTQYF. In DNA, the CDR3 is TGTGCCAGCAGCGTAGTTGGTTCAGGGGGCCGGATAGATACGCAGTATTTT. This chain connects TRBV9 to TRBJ2-3, with 8 bases that match TRBD1. The CDR3 is 17 amino acids. CDR1 is SGDLS and CDR2 is YYNGEE in the germline V gene. With V trimmed by 0 bases and J by 5 bases, 11 bases remained unmatched. Together with reference TRBV9 and TRBJ2-3, the CDR3 gives the full variable domain: DSGVTQTPKHLITATGQRVTLRCSPRSGDLSVYWYQQSLDQGLQFLIQYYNGEERAKGNILERFSAQQFPDLHSELNLSSLELGDSALYFCASSVVGSGGRIDTQYFGPGTRLTVL.

V is TRBV5-1 and J is TRBJ2-4; tentatively, D is TRBD2 (6 bases). This CDR3 has 12 residues. Germline loops: CDR1 SGHRS, CDR2 YFSETQ. V was trimmed by 0 bases and J by 10 bases, leaving 8 bases between them. The CDR3 DNA reads TGCGCCAGCAGCTTGGCGGGGGAAATTCAGTACTTC. This encodes CASSLAGEIQYF.

The chain recombines TRBV28 with TRBJ1-2; 7 bases match TRBD1. The ends lost 7 bases at V and 6 bases at J; junction bases unmatched: 17. The CDR3 runs to 16 residues. From germline, CDR1 is MDHEN and CDR2 SYDVKM. The CDR3: CASTIGQVPSRDGYTF. The CDR3 bases are TGTGCCAGCACCATCGGACAGGTCCCCTCAAGGGATGGCTACACCTTC.

The chain joins TRBV7-6 to TRBJ2-1, with 8 bases aligning to TRBD2. This CDR3 has 16 residues. In germline, CDR1 is SGHVS, CDR2 FNYEAQ. Trimming cost V 7 bases and J 4 bases; bases outside gene matches: 12. CDR3 in DNA: TGTGCCAGCACCAGGATCGCGGGAGGCCTTTACAATGAGCAGTTCTTC. This gives the protein CASTRIAGGLYNEQFF.

V and J are TRBV29-1 and TRBJ1-2; tentative D call: TRBD1 (5 bases). Trimming pared 6 bases from V and 6 bases from J, leaving 17 bases between. CDR1 and CDR2 (germline): SQVTM, ANQGSEA. The CDR3 covers 13 residues. The CDR3 nucleotides are TGCAGCGTCCACACGTGGGGGACTCATGGCTACACCTTC. This gives the protein CSVHTWGTHGYTF.

The chain is built from TRBV12-1 and TRBJ1-5. TRBV12-1 is tagged as a pseudogene. This CDR3 has 16 residues. The CDR3 DNA reads TGTGCCAGCAGCTTTGGTGTGAGGGTACGCAATCAGCCCCAGCATTTT. Protein product: CASSFGVRVRNQPQHF.

This clone was seen a single time. Other nucleotide sequences from this sample produce the same CDR3. J is TRBJ1-3 and V is TRBV27; D ambiguous. Germline V gene lookup returns CDR1 MNHEY and CDR2 SMNVEV (reference sequence). The CDR3 is made up of 15 amino acids. V was shortened by 2 bases and J by 2 bases, with 10 bases between the two germline ends. CDR3: CASSLTAAPGNTIYF. CDR3 DNA: TGTGCCAGCAGTTTAACCGCAGCACCTGGAAACACCATATATTTT.

This chain connects TRBV6-6 to TRBJ2-2; 9 nucleotides agree with TRBD1. Per germline, CDR1 MNHNY and CDR2 SVGAGI (reference sequence). This CDR3 is 16 amino acids long. Trimming cost V 4 bases and J 4 bases; bases outside gene matches: 7. The CDR3 spells CASSSQGAPGTGELFF. CDR3 bases: TGTGCCAGCAGTTCACAGGGGGCGCCGGGCACCGGGGAGCTGTTTTTT.

The chain combines TRBV2 with TRBJ2-3, with 7 positions matching TRBD2. The germline V gene has CDR1 SNHLY and CDR2 FYNNEI. This CDR3 region has 15 residues. With 4 bases clipped from V and 4 bases from J, the junction kept 8 bases outside the gene matches. As DNA, the CDR3 is TGTGCCAGCAGTGGAAACGGGGGGAGGTCAGATACGCAGTATTTT. The encoded protein is CASSGNGGRSDTQYF.

V and J are TRBV7-3 and TRBJ2-1; 9 bases match TRBD2. The CDR3 length is 16 residues. The germline gives CDR1 SGHTA, CDR2 FQGTGA. Trimming at V came to 6 bases and at J to 0 bases, leaving 6 bases not matched to a gene. The DNA of the CDR3 is TGTGCCAGCAGACCAGCGGGAGGCCTCTCCTACAATGAGCAGTTCTTC. Its protein is CASRPAGGLSYNEQFF. Filled out from reference TRBV7-3 and TRBJ2-1, the complete variable domain reads GAGVSQTPSNKVTEKGKYVELRCDPISGHTALYWYRQSLGQGPEFLIYFQGTGAADDSGLPNDRFFAVRPEGSVSTLKIQRTERGDSAVYLCASRPAGGLSYNEQFFGPGTRLTVL.

The rearrangement links TRBV7-2 to TRBJ2-7; 11 positions agree with TRBD2. This CDR3 spans 18 amino acids. V shed 5 bases and J 5 bases; nucleotides not matched to a gene: 17. The germline CDR1 and CDR2 sequences are SGHTA and FQGNSA. Written as DNA, the CDR3 is TGTGCCAGCAGCCAAGGTGCTAGCGGGAGGAGTTTTTCCCACGAGCAGTACTTC. This sequence encodes CASSQGASGRSFSHEQYF.

The J gene is TRBJ1-2, the V gene TRBV5-4; 7 bases fit TRBD1. Germline V gives CDR1 SGHNT, CDR2 YYREEE (reference sequence). The CDR3 spans 15 residues. V trimming: 3 bases; J trimming: 5 bases; junction bases outside the gene matches: 10. The CDR3 region is CASSSGRQGGYGYTF. CDR3 nucleotide sequence: TGTGCCAGCAGCTCTGGGCGCCAGGGGGGATATGGCTACACCTTC.

This chain joins TRBV5-1 and TRBJ2-1, with 13 bases matching TRBD2. The CDR3 is 16 amino acids. Germline CDR1 SGHRS, CDR2 YFSETQ. V shed 2 bases and J 7 bases; nucleotides not matched to a gene: 6. DNA of the CDR3: TGCGCCAGCAGCTTCAACCGACTAGCGGGAGGAAATGAGCAGTTCTTC. Amino acid sequence: CASSFNRLAGGNEQFF.

The chain is built from TRBV7-9 and TRBJ1-5; TRBD1 might be the D (5 bases). This CDR3 is built from 12 residues. In germline, CDR1 is SEHNR, CDR2 FQNEAQ (reference sequence). Trimming took 5 bases from V and 9 from J, leaving 11 bases between them. This CDR3 reads CASSTAGPPQHF. DNA of the CDR3: TGTGCCAGCAGCACAGCGGGGCCGCCCCAGCATTTT.

This clone was found once. The V gene is TRBV9, the J gene TRBJ1-4; 9 nucleotides match TRBD1. Per the germline V gene, CDR1 is SGDLS and CDR2 is YYNGEE. The CDR3 is made up of 17 amino acids. Trimming at V came to 3 bases and at J to 5 bases, leaving 11 bases not matched to a gene. Written as DNA, the CDR3 is TGTGCCAGCAGCGGATATCGTCTGGGACAGGGAAATGAAAAACTGTTTTTT. Protein product: CASSGYRLGQGNEKLFF.

The chain recombines TRBV28 with TRBJ1-1; D is undetermined. Trimming removed 2 bases from V and 11 bases from J, with 12 bases in between. CDR1 MDHEN and CDR2 SYDVKM come from the germline V gene. This CDR3 comprises 12 residues. The CDR3 nucleotides are TGTGCCAGCAGTTTAGAGACAAGTACGGCTTTCTTT. It specifies CASSLETSTAFF.

The J gene is TRBJ1-1, the V gene TRBV7-6; D call uncertain. There are 13 residues in the CDR3. Trimming took 2 bases from V and 1 from J, leaving 5 bases between them. CDR1 SGHVS and CDR2 FNYEAQ come from the germline V gene. The CDR3 DNA reads as TGTGCCAGCAGCTTACAGGAGAACACTGAAGCTTTCTTT. Translating gives CASSLQENTEAFF. Looking up the rest from reference TRBV7-6 and TRBJ1-1 gives the full variable domain: GAGVSQSPRYKVTKRGQDVALRCDPISGHVSLYWYRQALGQGPEFLTYFNYEAQQDKSGLPNDRFSAERPEGSISTLTIQRTEQRDSAMYRCASSLQENTEAFFGQGTRLTVV.

CDR3 loop: CASSQSVSKQFF. The CDR3 nucleotides read TGTGCCAGCAGTCAGAGCGTGTCAAAGCAGTTCTTC. The chain joins TRBV11-3 to TRBJ2-1; D gene ambiguous. This CDR3 comprises 12 residues. CDR1 is SGHNT and CDR2 is YENEEA in the germline V gene. Deletions cut 6 bases from V and 11 bases from J, with 14 bases between.

The gene calls are TRBV7-2 and TRBJ2-1; a weak D match, TRBD1 (6 bases). Trimming shortened V by 1 base and J by 7 bases, and 14 bases separated the two germline ends. Germline assignment: CDR1 SGHTA and CDR2 FQGNSA. The CDR3 spans 15 residues. Here the CDR3 reads CASSLVGFRGNEQFF. CDR3 bases: TGTGCCAGCAGCTTAGTCGGGTTTAGGGGGAATGAGCAGTTCTTC.

V and J are TRBV5-4 and TRBJ2-7, with a possible D match to TRBD2 (5 bases). V was shortened by 2 bases and J by 4 bases, with 13 bases between the two germline ends. The CDR3 spans 14 residues. Per germline, CDR1 SGHNT and CDR2 YYREEE (reference sequence). The CDR3 spells CASSFSGRLYEQYF. The CDR3 bases are TGTGCCAGCAGCTTTAGTGGGAGACTATACGAGCAGTACTTC.